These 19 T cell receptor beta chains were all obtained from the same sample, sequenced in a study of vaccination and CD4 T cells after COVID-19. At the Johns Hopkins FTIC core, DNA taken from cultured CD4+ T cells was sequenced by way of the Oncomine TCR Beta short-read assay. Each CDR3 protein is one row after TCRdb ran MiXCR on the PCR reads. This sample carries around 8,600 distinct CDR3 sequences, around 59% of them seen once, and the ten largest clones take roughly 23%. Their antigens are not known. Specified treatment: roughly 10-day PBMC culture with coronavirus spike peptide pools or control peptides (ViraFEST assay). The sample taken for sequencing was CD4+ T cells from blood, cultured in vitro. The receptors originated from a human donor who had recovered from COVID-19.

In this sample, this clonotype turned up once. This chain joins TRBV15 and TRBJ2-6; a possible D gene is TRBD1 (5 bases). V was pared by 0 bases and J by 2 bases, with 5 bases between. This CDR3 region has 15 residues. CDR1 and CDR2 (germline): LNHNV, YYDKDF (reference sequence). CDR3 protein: CATSREGAGANVLTF. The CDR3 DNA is TGTGCCACCAGCAGAGAAGGGGCTGGGGCCAACGTCCTGACTTTC.

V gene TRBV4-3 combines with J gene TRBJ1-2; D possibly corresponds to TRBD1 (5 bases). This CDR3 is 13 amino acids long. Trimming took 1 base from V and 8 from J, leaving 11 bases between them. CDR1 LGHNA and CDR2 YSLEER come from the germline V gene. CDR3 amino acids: CASSQGLRGGYTF. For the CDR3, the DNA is TGCGCCAGCAGCCAAGGCCTGCGGGGGGGCTACACCTTC.

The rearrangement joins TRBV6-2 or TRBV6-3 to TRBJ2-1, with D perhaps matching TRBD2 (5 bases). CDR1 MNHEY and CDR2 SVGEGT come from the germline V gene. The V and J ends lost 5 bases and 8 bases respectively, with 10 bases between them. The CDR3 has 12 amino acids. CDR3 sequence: CASSRRPHEQFF. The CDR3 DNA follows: TGTGCCAGCAGTCGGAGGCCCCATGAGCAGTTCTTC.

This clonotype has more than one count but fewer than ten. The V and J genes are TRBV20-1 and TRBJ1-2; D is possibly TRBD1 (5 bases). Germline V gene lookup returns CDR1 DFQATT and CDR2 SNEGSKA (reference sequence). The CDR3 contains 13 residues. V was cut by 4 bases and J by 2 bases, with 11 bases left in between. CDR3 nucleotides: TGCAGTGCTACTACGGACACGAACTATGGCTACACCTTC. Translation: CSATTDTNYGYTF.

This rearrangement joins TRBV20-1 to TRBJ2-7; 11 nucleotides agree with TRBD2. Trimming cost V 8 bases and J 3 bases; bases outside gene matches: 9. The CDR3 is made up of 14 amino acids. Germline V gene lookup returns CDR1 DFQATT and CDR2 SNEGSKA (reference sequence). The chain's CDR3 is CSRSGRGGLYEQYF. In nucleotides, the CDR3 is TGCAGTCGTAGCGGGAGGGGAGGTCTCTACGAGCAGTACTTC.

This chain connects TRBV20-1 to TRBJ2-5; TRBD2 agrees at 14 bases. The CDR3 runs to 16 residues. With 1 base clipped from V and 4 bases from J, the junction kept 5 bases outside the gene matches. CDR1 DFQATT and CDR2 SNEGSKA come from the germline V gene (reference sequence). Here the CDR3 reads CSARGGLAGVLETQYF. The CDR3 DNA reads TGCAGTGCTAGAGGGGGACTAGCGGGAGTATTAGAGACCCAGTACTTC.

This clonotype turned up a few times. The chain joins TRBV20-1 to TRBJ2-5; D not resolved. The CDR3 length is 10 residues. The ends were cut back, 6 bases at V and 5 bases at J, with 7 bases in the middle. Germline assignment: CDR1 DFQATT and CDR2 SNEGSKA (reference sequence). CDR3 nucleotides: TGCAGTGCCCTGTCGGAGACCCAGTACTTC. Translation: CSALSETQYF.

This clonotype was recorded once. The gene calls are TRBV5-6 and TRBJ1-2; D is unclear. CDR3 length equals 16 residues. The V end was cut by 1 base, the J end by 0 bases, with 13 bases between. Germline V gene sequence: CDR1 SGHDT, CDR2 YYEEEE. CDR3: CASSLYGSDANYGYTF. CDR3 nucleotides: TGTGCCAGCAGCTTGTACGGGTCGGACGCTAACTATGGCTACACCTTC.

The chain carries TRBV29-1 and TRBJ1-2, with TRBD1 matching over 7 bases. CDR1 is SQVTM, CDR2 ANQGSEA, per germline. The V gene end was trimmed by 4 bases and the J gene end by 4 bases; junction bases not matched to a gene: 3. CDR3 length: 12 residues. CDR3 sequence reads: CSVGQGLYGYTF. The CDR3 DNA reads TGCAGCGTTGGACAGGGCCTCTATGGCTACACCTTC.

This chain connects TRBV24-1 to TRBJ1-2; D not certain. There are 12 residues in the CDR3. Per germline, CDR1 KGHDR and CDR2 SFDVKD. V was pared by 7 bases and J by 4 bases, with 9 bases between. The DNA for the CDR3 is TGTGCCACCAGCGACCGAAGCTATGGCTACACCTTC. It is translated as CATSDRSYGYTF.

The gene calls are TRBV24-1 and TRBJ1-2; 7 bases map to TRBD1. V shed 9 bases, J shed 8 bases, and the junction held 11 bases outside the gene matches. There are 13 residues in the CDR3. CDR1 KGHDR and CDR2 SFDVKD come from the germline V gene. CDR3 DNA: TGTGCCACCGAAGGGAGGGGGCGAAGAGGCTACACCTTC. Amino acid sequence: CATEGRGRRGYTF.

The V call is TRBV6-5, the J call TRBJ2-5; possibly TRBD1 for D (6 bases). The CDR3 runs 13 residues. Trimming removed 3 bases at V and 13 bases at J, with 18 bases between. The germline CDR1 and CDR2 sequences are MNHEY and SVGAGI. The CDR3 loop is CASSYSATGRPYF. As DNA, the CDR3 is TGTGCCAGCAGTTATTCTGCGACAGGCCGTCCGTACTTC.

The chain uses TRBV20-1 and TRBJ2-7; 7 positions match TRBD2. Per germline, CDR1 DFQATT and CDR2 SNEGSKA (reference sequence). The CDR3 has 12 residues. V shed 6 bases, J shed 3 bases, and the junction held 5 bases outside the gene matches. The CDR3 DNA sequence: TGCAGTGCCCCGGGGGGTAACTACGAGCAGTACTTC. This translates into CSAPGGNYEQYF.

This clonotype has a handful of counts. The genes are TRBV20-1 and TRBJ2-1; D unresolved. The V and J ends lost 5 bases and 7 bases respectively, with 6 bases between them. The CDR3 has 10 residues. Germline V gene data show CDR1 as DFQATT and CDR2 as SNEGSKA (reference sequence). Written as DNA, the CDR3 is TGCAGTGCTGCCGGGAATGAGCAGTTCTTC. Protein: CSAAGNEQFF.

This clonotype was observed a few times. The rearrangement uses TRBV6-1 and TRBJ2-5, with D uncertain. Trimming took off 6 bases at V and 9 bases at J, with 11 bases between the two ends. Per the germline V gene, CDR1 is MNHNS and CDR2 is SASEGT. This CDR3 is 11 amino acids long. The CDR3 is CASRHLLAQYF. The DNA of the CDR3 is TGTGCCAGCAGGCACCTGCTGGCCCAGTACTTC.

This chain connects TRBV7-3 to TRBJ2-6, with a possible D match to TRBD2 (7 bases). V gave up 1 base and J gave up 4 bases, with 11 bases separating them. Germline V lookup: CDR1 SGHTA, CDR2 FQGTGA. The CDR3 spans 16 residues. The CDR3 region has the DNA TGTGCCAGCAGCTTAAGGGGGGGCAGGGGGGCCAACGTCCTGACTTTC. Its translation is CASSLRGGRGANVLTF.

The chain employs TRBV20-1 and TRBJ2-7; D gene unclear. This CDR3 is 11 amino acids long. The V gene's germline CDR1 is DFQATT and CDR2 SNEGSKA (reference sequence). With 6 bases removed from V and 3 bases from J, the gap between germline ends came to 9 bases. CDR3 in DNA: TGCAGTGCGGCTAGGATCTACGAGCAGTACTTC. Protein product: CSAARIYEQYF.

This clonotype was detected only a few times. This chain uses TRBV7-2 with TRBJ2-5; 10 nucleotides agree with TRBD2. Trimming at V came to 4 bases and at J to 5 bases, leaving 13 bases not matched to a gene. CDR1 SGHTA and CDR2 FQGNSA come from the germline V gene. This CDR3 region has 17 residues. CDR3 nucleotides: TGTGCCAGCAGCTGGACAGCCCTTAGCGGGAGGCGGGAGACCCAGTACTTC. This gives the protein CASSWTALSGRRETQYF. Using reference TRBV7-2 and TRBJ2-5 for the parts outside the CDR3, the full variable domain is GAGVSQSPSNKVTEKGKDVELRCDPISGHTALYWYRQSLGQGLEFLIYFQGNSAPDKSGLPSDRFSAERTGGSVSTLTIQRTQQEDSAVYLCASSWTALSGRRETQYFGPGTRLLVL.

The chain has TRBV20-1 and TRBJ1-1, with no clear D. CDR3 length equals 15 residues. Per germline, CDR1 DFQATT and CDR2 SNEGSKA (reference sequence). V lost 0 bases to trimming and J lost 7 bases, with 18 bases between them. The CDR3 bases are TGCAGTGCTAGAGATGGTACCGTCGGGATCTATGAAGCTTTCTTT. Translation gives CSARDGTVGIYEAFF.